This record covers a single T cell receptor (beta chain). A read error may account for a junction end that differs from germline. The data stem from a study of regulatory T cells in long-lasting Graves disease. Germline V gene data show CDR1 as MNHEY and CDR2 as SVGEGT. CDR3 length: 14 residues. Stated time point: persistent/refractory GD, antithyroid drugs over 5 years with positive TRAb. PBMC-extracted RNA yielded the TCR library. Building of the TCR beta libraries involved iRepertoire HTBI primers and Arm-PCR of CDR3 regions. MiXCR, run by TCRdb on the multiplex PCR reads, gives a single entry per CDR3 protein. The data show about 310,000 distinct CDR3 sequences, roughly a fifth seen once.

The sample consisted of peripheral blood mononuclear cells (PBMCs), taken when the disease was refractory, from a patient treated with antithyroid drugs. This rearrangement joins TRBV6-2 or TRBV6-3 to TRBJ2-7, with a possible D match to TRBD1 (5 bases). This TCR came from a female donor with Graves disease. The CDR3 nucleotides are TGTGCCTGCAGTTACCTGGGGCCGTACTACGAGCAGTACTTC. Its protein product is CACSYLGPYYEQYF.